This T cell receptor beta chain was captured in a study of T cell responses to AZD1222 COVID-19 vaccine. CDR3 length: 11 residues. The germline CDR1 and CDR2 sequences are SGHDT and YYEEEE. Trimming left V 1 base short and J 3 bases short, with 2 bases between. In this sample, this clone turned up a few times. The method was immunoSEQ multiplex PCR; TCRdb's version includes in-frame clones alone and lacks a portion of them. This sample has more than 90,000 clones, with 86% found just once. Source: peripheral blood, taken 28 days after the second AZD1222 dose. The clonotype comes from an adult who received the AZD1222 COVID-19 vaccine. The chain recombines TRBV5-6 with TRBJ2-7; D not resolved. The CDR3, as DNA: TGTGCCAGCAGCTTGTACTACGAGCAGTACTTC. Translation: CASSLYYEQYF.